The 9 T cell receptor beta chains listed next were all sequenced from one sample in a study of T cell clonality in common variable immunodeficiency. Only in-frame clones appear in the TCRdb table, and some are missing; sequencing was by immunoSEQ multiplex PCR. The profile covers about 35,000 clones, none occurring a single time. The sequenced sample was peripheral blood mononuclear cells. The receptors derive from a person aged 18-69 years in good health.

This clone has a count of ten or more. The missing CDR3 end, 3 residues past where the read stops, is filled in from the germline J gene. This sequence joins TRBV20-1 and TRBJ1-1; 7 bases match TRBD1. CDR3 length equals 13 residues. The germline V gene encodes CDR1 DFQATT and CDR2 SNEGSKA (reference sequence). J lost 1 base, V lost 3 bases, and 2 bases had no gene match. The covered CDR3 bases are TGCAGTGCTAGGGACAGGTGGAACACTGAA. Protein sequence: CSARDRWNTE. The CDR3 in its entirety is CSARDRWNTEAFF.

A remark on this clone: One base away lies a much larger clone, so this may be a sequencing read error. The read gets to within 3 residues of the CDR3 end, and the germline J gene fills in the rest. The gene calls are TRBV19 and TRBJ2-3; 9 bases align to TRBD1. The CDR3 sequence is 15 residues long. CDR1 is LNHDA, CDR2 SQIVND, per germline (reference sequence). CDR3 DNA, as far as it was read: TGTGCCAGTAGCGGACAGGGGTCGGGAAATCAGCCG. Its translation is CASSGQGSGNQP. The whole CDR3 region reads CASSGQGSGNQPQYF.

This clone was detected many times. Read data end 3 residues before the CDR3 end; the end is taken from the germline J gene. The rearrangement uses TRBV29-1 and TRBJ2-3; D uncertain. The germline CDR1 and CDR2 sequences are SQVTM and ANQGSEA. Trimming took off 8 bases at V and 7 bases at J, with 10 bases between the two ends. This CDR3 contains 10 residues. The sequenced CDR3 bases are TGCAGCACTATTGAAAATACG. Translation gives CSTIENT. The entire CDR3 is CSTIENTQYF.

This clone came up many times. Read data end 3 residues before the CDR3 end; the end is taken from the germline J gene. The chain has TRBV6-1 and TRBJ2-3; D gene unclear. With 3 bases removed from V and 4 bases from J, the gap between germline ends came to 8 bases. CDR3 length: 13 amino acids. Germline loops: CDR1 MNHNS, CDR2 SASEGT. CDR3 residues: CASSDPQSDTQYF. The sequenced part of the CDR3 DNA is TGTGCCAGCAGTGATCCCCAATCAGATACG.

This clone was seen repeatedly, ten times or more. The read is 3 residues too short to cover the CDR3 end, so that end is filled in from the germline J gene. The chain uses TRBV30 and TRBJ1-1; weak D call: TRBD1 (5 bases). This CDR3 is built from 11 residues. Germline CDR1 reads GTSNPN; CDR2 reads SVGIG (reference sequence). CDR3 protein: CAWSTQAEAFF. Incomplete CDR3 DNA: TGTGCCTGGAGTACACAGGCGGAA.

This clone was seen repeatedly, ten times or more. CDR3 amino acids: CASSSDRGPLTLPQHF. The covered CDR3 bases are TGTGCCAGTAGTTCCGACAGGGGGCCCCTTACTCTGCCC. The V and J genes are TRBV19 and TRBJ1-5; 10 bases match TRBD1. The CDR3 end lies 3 residues beyond the end of the read and is filled in from the germline J gene. Losses at the gene ends were 5 bases for V and 9 bases for J; bases not matched to a gene: 13. The CDR3 runs 16 residues. CDR1 is LNHDA, CDR2 SQIVND, per germline (reference sequence).

This clone was picked up many times. The read halts 3 residues ahead of the CDR3 end, with the missing end drawn from the germline J gene. V gene TRBV19 combines with J gene TRBJ1-1; possible D gene TRBD1, 6 bases. The V gene lost 5 bases and the J gene lost 1 base, with 8 bases spanning the gap. The CDR3 contains 13 residues. Germline assignment: CDR1 LNHDA and CDR2 SQIVND (reference sequence). The CDR3: CASSPGENTEAFF. The covered CDR3 bases are TGTGCCAGTAGTCCAGGGGAGAACACTGAA.

This clone has ten or more counts. The read finishes 3 residues shy of the CDR3 end, and the germline J gene is used to complete it. The chain employs TRBV28 and TRBJ2-5; 7 bases are shared with TRBD1. Trimming at V came to 7 bases and at J to 0 bases, leaving 5 bases not matched to a gene. The CDR3 extends over 14 amino acids. Per germline, CDR1 MDHEN and CDR2 SYDVKM. CDR3 region: CASTRGQHQETQYF. CDR3 DNA (partial): TGTGCCAGCACCAGGGGACAGCACCAAGAGACC.

This clone has at least ten counts. Coverage ceases 3 residues before the CDR3 finishes, and the germline J gene fills in the end. This chain uses TRBV30 with TRBJ1-2; TRBD1 might be the D (6 bases). Germline V gene lookup returns CDR1 GTSNPN and CDR2 SVGIG (reference sequence). CDR3 length: 13 amino acids. CDR3: CAWSVGAGEGYTF. CDR3 DNA, as far as it was read: TGTGCCTGGAGTGTAGGGGCAGGGGAAGGC.